This TCR beta chain was sequenced during a study of blood T cell repertoires in COVID-19. Study background: Samples of COVID-19 (acute and convalescent) were obtained from the United States, Italy and Spain.

This study enrolled people aged about 18 to 100 from approximately 24 US geographic areas. Grouping used clinical history reported by participants in a survey and questionnaire. Method: immunoSEQ multiplex PCR; TCRdb's copy keeps in-frame clones and lacks some. The table has more than 200,000 clones, 70% to 90% seen once. Germline-derived CDR1 and CDR2 are MNHNY and SVGAGI (reference sequence). V shed 0 bases and J 8 bases; nucleotides not matched to a gene: 10. This CDR3 comprises 16 residues. The TCR was taken from a woman between 35 and 50 years old with acute COVID-19. Sample: PBMCs or T cells enriched from blood (not recorded which). The rearrangement links TRBV6-6 to TRBJ1-3; 7 nucleotides agree with TRBD1. The CDR3 DNA is TGTGCCAGCAGTTACTCGAAGACAGGGAAAGGGGACACCATATATTTT. Protein sequence: CASSYSKTGKGDTIYF.